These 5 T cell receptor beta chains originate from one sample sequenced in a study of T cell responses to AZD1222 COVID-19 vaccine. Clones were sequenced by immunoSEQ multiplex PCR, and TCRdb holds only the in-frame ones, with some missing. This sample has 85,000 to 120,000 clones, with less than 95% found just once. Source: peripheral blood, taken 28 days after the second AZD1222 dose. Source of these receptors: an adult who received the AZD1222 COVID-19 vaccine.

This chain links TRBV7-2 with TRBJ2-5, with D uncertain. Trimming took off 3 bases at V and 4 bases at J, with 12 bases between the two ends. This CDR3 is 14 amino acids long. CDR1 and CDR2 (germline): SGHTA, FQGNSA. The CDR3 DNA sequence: TGTGCCAGCAGCTTCGCCGGGTCTCTAGAGACCCAGTACTTC. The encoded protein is CASSFAGSLETQYF.

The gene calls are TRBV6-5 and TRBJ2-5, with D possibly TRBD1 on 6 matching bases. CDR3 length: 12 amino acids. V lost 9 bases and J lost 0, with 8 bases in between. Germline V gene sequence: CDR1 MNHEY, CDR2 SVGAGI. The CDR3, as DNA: TGTGCCAGTACAGGGAACCAAGAGACCCAGTACTTC. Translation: CASTGNQETQYF.

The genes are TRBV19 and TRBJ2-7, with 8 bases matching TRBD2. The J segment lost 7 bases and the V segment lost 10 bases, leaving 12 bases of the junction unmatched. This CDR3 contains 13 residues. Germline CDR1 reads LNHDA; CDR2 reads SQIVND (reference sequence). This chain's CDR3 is CATLAGPHTEQYF. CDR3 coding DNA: TGTGCCACCTTAGCGGGGCCCCATACGGAGCAGTACTTC.

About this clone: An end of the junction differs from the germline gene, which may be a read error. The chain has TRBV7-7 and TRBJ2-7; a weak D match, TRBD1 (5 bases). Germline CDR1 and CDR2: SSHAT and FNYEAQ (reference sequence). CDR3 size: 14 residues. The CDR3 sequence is CASSLGDSSYEQYF. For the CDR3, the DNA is TGTGCTAGCAGCTTAGGCGACAGCTCCTACGAGCAGTACTTC.

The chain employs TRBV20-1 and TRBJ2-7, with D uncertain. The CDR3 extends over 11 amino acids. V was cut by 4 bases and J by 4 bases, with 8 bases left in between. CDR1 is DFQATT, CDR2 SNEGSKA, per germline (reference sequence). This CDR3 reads CSAKDEYEQYF. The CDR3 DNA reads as TGCAGTGCTAAAGACGAATACGAGCAGTACTTC.